This entry features one TCR beta chain sequence. Its antigen is unknown. The sample is drawn from a study of post-analysis software for immune sequencing data. Study background: Relapsing-remitting, secondary progressive and progressive-relapsing multiple sclerosis courses were included.

Study-level points and caveats: Batch-mates among the samples co-clustered strongly by F measure. Among 4 or 5 TRBV segments more frequent in patients than controls were TRBV5-6, TRBV5-1 and TRBV20-1.

Built from TCR beta cDNA, the libraries had unique molecular identifiers in them. The T cell input of about 0.9 to 10 million gave about 500,000 cDNA molecules. Via MiXCR, TCRdb re-called the PCR reads, giving one row per CDR3 protein. The table has about 820,000 distinct CDR3 sequences, roughly 58% seen once. Per the germline V gene, CDR1 is SGHKS and CDR2 is YYEKEE (reference sequence). The V end was cut by 4 bases, the J end by 3 bases, with 11 bases between. This CDR3 is 14 amino acids long. The sequence was collected from a girl aged 10 to 17 with multiple sclerosis. Specimen: blood. V gene TRBV5-5 combines with J gene TRBJ2-4, with D unclear. CDR3 in amino acids: CASSPPSLKNIQYF. In DNA, the CDR3 is TGTGCCAGCAGCCCCCCGTCTCTCAAAAACATTCAGTACTTC.